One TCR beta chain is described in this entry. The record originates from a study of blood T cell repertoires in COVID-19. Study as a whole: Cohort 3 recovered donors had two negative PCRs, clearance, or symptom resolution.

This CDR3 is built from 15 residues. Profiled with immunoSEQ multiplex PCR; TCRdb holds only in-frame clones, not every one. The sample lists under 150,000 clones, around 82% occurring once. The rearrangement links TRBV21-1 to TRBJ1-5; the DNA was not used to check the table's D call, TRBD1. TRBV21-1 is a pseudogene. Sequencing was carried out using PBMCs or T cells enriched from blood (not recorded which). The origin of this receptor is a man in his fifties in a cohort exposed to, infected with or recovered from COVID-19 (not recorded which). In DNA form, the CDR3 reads TGTGCCAGCAGCAAAGCGGGGCCTCTCAATCAGCCCCAGCATTTT. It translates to CASSKAGPLNQPQHF.